These 21 T cell receptor beta chains originate from one sample sequenced in a study of OX40 agonist ivuxolimab in advanced cancers. Clones were read by immunoSEQ multiplex PCR, and TCRdb kept only the in-frame ones, dropping some. The sample carries roughly 51,000 clones, around 90% recorded once. This material consisted of CD4+ or CD8+ T cells sorted from blood, taken in a trial of the OX40 agonist ivuxolimab. These receptors came from an adult with an advanced solid tumor such as melanoma, head and neck, liver or kidney cancer.

The chain carries TRBV21-1 and TRBJ1-3. TRBV21-1 is given as a pseudogene. The CDR3 extends over 14 amino acids. The CDR3: CASSNRASGNTIYF. CDR3 nucleotides: TGTGCCAGCAGCAACCGTGCTTCTGGAAACACCATATATTTT.

The V and J genes are TRBV5-1 and TRBJ2-2; D may be TRBD2 (6 bases). Between the trimmed V and J ends, which lost 5 bases and 4 bases, there was a span of 12 bases. Germline CDR1 SGHRS, CDR2 YFSETQ. This CDR3 spans 14 amino acids. The CDR3 loop is CASSTGEITGELFF. Written as DNA, the CDR3 is TGCGCCAGCAGTACGGGGGAGATCACCGGGGAGCTGTTTTTT.

This clone appeared a single time. The V gene is TRBV6-6, the J gene TRBJ2-7; 9 bases map to TRBD2. This CDR3 is 15 amino acids long. V lost 0 bases and J lost 5; bases outside the gene matches: 5. Germline-derived CDR1 and CDR2 are MNHNY and SVGAGI (reference sequence). The CDR3 region has the DNA TGTGCCAGCAGTTACTCGGCGGGAGGGTACGACGAGCAGTACTTC. This sequence encodes CASSYSAGGYDEQYF.

This chain uses TRBV13 with TRBJ1-1, with TRBD1 identical over 9 bases. This CDR3 comprises 16 residues. The ends lost 5 bases at V and 4 bases at J; junction bases unmatched: 11. Looked up from germline, CDR1 is PRHDT and CDR2 is FYEKMQ (reference sequence). The CDR3 loop reads CASSTGQGWGSTEAFF. For the CDR3, the DNA is TGTGCCAGCAGCACAGGACAGGGGTGGGGGAGCACTGAAGCTTTCTTT.

The chain uses TRBV4-1 and TRBJ2-2; D ambiguous. The CDR3 spans 12 residues. Germline-derived CDR1 and CDR2 are MGHRA and YSYEKL. V was shortened by 3 bases and J by 6 bases, with 5 bases between the two germline ends. The CDR3 spells CASSQLAGELFF. CDR3 coding DNA: TGCGCCAGCAGCCAGCTGGCCGGGGAGCTGTTTTTT.

The chain links TRBV28 to TRBJ2-2, with 7 bases lining up with TRBD2. V was clipped by 5 bases and J by 4 bases; unmatched bases: 7. CDR1 and CDR2 from the germline V gene are MDHEN and SYDVKM. The CDR3 loop spans 15 amino acids. This CDR3 reads CASSPRDYTTGELFF. For the CDR3, the DNA is TGTGCCAGCAGTCCCCGGGACTACACCACCGGGGAGCTGTTTTTT. Looking up the rest from reference TRBV28 and TRBJ2-2 gives the full variable domain: DVKVTQSSRYLVKRTGEKVFLECVQDMDHENMFWYRQDPGLGLRLIYFSYDVKMKEKGDIPEGYSVSREKKERFSLILESASTNQTSMYLCASSPRDYTTGELFFGEGSRLTVL.

The chain carries TRBV5-4 and TRBJ2-3; D gene uncertain. Trimming cost V 9 bases and J 6 bases, with 5 bases left between them. The CDR3 extends over 9 amino acids. CDR1 is SGHNT and CDR2 is YYREEE in the germline V gene (reference sequence). The CDR3 sequence is CAIGDTQYF. The CDR3 bases are TGTGCCATCGGTGATACGCAGTATTTT.

The chain has TRBV18 and TRBJ1-2; D is unclear. Germline values: CDR1 KGHSH, CDR2 LQKENI. The CDR3 covers 15 residues. Trimming pared 0 bases from V and 8 bases from J, leaving 16 bases between. CDR3 coding DNA: TGTGCCAGCTCACCACCAACCGACGGGCTAAAAGGCTACACCTTC. Translated: CASSPPTDGLKGYTF.

The chain employs TRBV7-3 and TRBJ2-2, with 7 bases fitting TRBD2. Unmatched junction bases numbered 3, after V lost 2 bases and J lost 0 bases. Germline V gives CDR1 SGHTA, CDR2 FQGTGA. The CDR3 runs 16 residues. CDR3 amino acids: CASSLGGLANTGELFF. DNA of the CDR3: TGTGCCAGCAGCTTAGGTGGACTAGCGAACACCGGGGAGCTGTTTTTT.

This clone has more than one count but fewer than ten. The same CDR3 also results from other DNA sequences found in this sample. This chain joins TRBV19 and TRBJ1-4; D possibly corresponds to TRBD1 (5 bases). The V gene lost 8 bases and the J gene lost 10 bases, with 14 bases spanning the gap. Looked up from germline, CDR1 is LNHDA and CDR2 is SQIVND (reference sequence). There are 12 residues in the CDR3. The CDR3 nucleotides read TGTGCCAGTCGCGGGGACGAAGGAAAACTGTTTTTT. Translating it yields CASRGDEGKLFF.

This chain connects TRBV5-1 to TRBJ2-3; maybe TRBD1 (5 bases). Germline CDR1 is SGHRS and CDR2 is YFSETQ. Trimming stripped 4 bases from V and 2 bases from J, with 14 bases between. This CDR3 comprises 15 residues. The CDR3 bases are TGCGCCAGCAGCCGTGGATGGACACTCACAGATACGCAGTATTTT. Protein product: CASSRGWTLTDTQYF.

V is TRBV7-2 and J is TRBJ2-3; D is ambiguous. The CDR3 is 14 residues long. Trimming took 1 base from V and 1 from J, leaving 6 bases between them. Germline V gene lookup returns CDR1 SGHTA and CDR2 FQGNSA. This CDR3 is CASSLEWGTDTQYF. CDR3 bases: TGTGCCAGCAGCTTAGAGTGGGGCACAGATACGCAGTATTTT.

The V call is TRBV10-3, the J call TRBJ2-5, with TRBD2 as a possible D gene (7 bases). The CDR3 spans 13 residues. Trimming took 6 bases from V and 3 from J, leaving 11 bases between them. Germline CDR1 ENHRY, CDR2 SYGVKD. CDR3 sequence (DNA): TGTGCCATCAGAGGGGGGGCGGAAGAGACCCAGTACTTC. Its translation: CAIRGGAEETQYF.

This chain uses TRBV5-4 with TRBJ2-1; 15 bases are a match to TRBD2. V dropped 3 bases and J dropped 5; count of bases not matched to a gene: 6. CDR3 length: 17 residues. CDR1 is SGHNT and CDR2 is YYREEE in the germline V gene (reference sequence). The CDR3 DNA sequence: TGTGCCAGCAGCTCGGGACTAGCGGGGGGATCGAACAATGAGCAGTTCTTC. It encodes CASSSGLAGGSNNEQFF.

DNA for the CDR3: TGTGCCAGCAGCATGGGATACGAGCAGTACTTC. The encoded protein is CASSMGYEQYF. The V call is TRBV27, the J call TRBJ2-7; no clear D. Germline V gene sequence: CDR1 MNHEY, CDR2 SMNVEV (reference sequence). This CDR3 has 11 amino acids. V was cut by 6 bases and J by 4 bases, with 7 bases left in between.

A word on this clone: Other DNA sequences in the sample encode the same CDR3. The chain is built from TRBV6-1 and TRBJ2-7; D is unclear. The CDR3 runs to 11 residues. Trimming left V 3 bases short and J 0 bases short, with 0 bases between. Germline CDR1 MNHNS, CDR2 SASEGT. The CDR3 region is CASSDSYEQYV. The DNA of the CDR3 is TGTGCCAGCAGTGACTCCTACGAGCAGTACGTC.

V and J are TRBV25-1 and TRBJ2-5; the D is unclear. The V gene's germline CDR1 is MGHDK and CDR2 SYGVNS. This CDR3 spans 13 amino acids. V lost 7 bases to trimming and J lost 0 bases, with 9 bases between them. In nucleotides, the CDR3 is TGTGCCAGCACGTGGGTAAACCAAGAGACCCAGTACTTC. This translates into CASTWVNQETQYF.

The CDR3 spells CASSRFQGAEGYTF. The CDR3 bases are TGTGCCAGCAGCCGCTTCCAGGGGGCAGAAGGCTACACCTTC. The V and J genes are TRBV7-6 and TRBJ1-2; 8 bases agree with TRBD1. Trimming cost V 5 bases and J 8 bases; bases outside gene matches: 10. The CDR3 is made up of 14 amino acids. CDR1 is SGHVS and CDR2 is FNYEAQ in the germline V gene. Looking up the rest from reference TRBV7-6 and TRBJ1-2 gives the full variable domain: GAGVSQSPRYKVTKRGQDVALRCDPISGHVSLYWYRQALGQGPEFLTYFNYEAQQDKSGLPNDRFSAERPEGSISTLTIQRTEQRDSAMYRCASSRFQGAEGYTFGSGTRLTVV.

The CDR3 here is CATSRLNQPQHF. The DNA of the CDR3 is TGTGCCACCAGCAGACTAAATCAGCCCCAGCATTTT. The gene calls are TRBV15 and TRBJ1-5, with D hard to call. CDR3 size: 12 residues. Trimming took 2 bases from V and 4 from J, leaving 3 bases between them. CDR1 and CDR2 (germline): LNHNV, YYDKDF (reference sequence).

The chain employs TRBV4-3 and TRBJ2-7; D is unclear. This CDR3 comprises 13 residues. V lost 1 base and J 4 bases, leaving 8 bases between the germline ends. CDR1 is LGHNA, CDR2 YSLEER, per germline. CDR3 coding DNA: TGCGCCAGCAGCCAAGTTCTGGGATACGAGCAGTACTTC. Protein sequence: CASSQVLGYEQYF.

The genes are TRBV6-1 and TRBJ1-2; tentative D call: TRBD1 (5 bases). The ends were cut back, 1 base at V and 1 base at J, with 13 bases in the middle. The CDR3 covers 16 residues. Germline-derived CDR1 and CDR2 are MNHNS and SASEGT. This chain's CDR3 is CASSEVWGGFNYGYTF. In DNA, the CDR3 is TGTGCCAGCAGTGAAGTTTGGGGGGGGTTTAACTATGGCTACACCTTC.